This T cell receptor (beta chain) stems from a study of blood T cell repertoires in COVID-19. Study at large: PBMCs, B-cell-depleted T cells, or T cells provided the cDNA or gDNA that made up the material.

How the authors handled the data: Reference gene primer amplification gave estimated nucleated cell counts. Generated by immunoSEQ multiplex PCR, the TCRdb table keeps only in-frame clones and is missing some. The DNA was the basis for D and trimming; V, J and clone size are from that table. This sample has about 210,000 clones, with around 92% found just once. Germline V gives CDR1 KGHSH, CDR2 LQKENI. V lost 5 bases and J lost 2, with 12 bases in between. The CDR3 contains 14 residues. The origin of this receptor is a man younger than 40 with acute or convalescent COVID-19. The gene calls are TRBV18 and TRBJ2-5, with D unresolved. The specimen was peripheral blood. The chain's CDR3 is CASSITPVQETQYF. The CDR3 nucleotides read TGTGCCAGCTCAATCACCCCGGTTCAAGAGACCCAGTACTTC.